This TCR beta chain was profiled in a study of blood T cell repertoires in COVID-19. Trimming left V 2 bases short and J 5 bases short, with 9 bases between. CDR1 and CDR2 (germline): SNHLY, FYNNEI. The CDR3 runs 14 residues. Which cohort a participant joined came from the clinical history participants gave. TCRdb keeps only in-frame clones here, not all; method: immunoSEQ multiplex PCR. The table records about 400,000 clones, roughly 91% of them present only once. The sequencing input was PBMCs or T cells enriched from blood (not recorded which). This clonotype was obtained from a woman aged 30 to 39 who had recovered from COVID-19. V usage is TRBV2 and J usage is TRBJ1-4; D is unclear. The CDR3 loop is CASSERVGNEKLFF. The DNA for the CDR3 is TGTGCCAGCAGTGAACGGGTTGGAAATGAAAAACTGTTTTTT. Full variable domain (missing parts from reference TRBV2 and TRBJ1-4): EPEVTQTPSHQVTQMGQEVILRCVPISNHLYFYWYRQILGQKVEFLVSFYNNEISEKSEIFDDQFSVERPDGSNFTLKIRSTKLEDSAMYFCASSERVGNEKLFFGSGTQLSVL.